A selection of T cell receptor beta chains follows, all from one sample in a study of shared clonotypes between healthy human individuals. Produced via immunoSEQ multiplex PCR; TCRdb's table is partial and in-frame only. Altogether approximately 2,000,000 clones are present, roughly 93% being singletons, with the ten largest covering approximately 1.7%. The sequenced sample consisted of naive CD8+ T cells from PBMCs. The receptors here all came from a man younger than 35 in good health. Some clones in this sample may be carry-over from other donors' samples. Both conserved end residues are part of each CDR3. Fields, in order: J gene, V gene, D gene, clone size, CDR3 DNA, CDR3 protein. A D gene is named only where the DNA matches it firmly. The size of a clone is reported for some rows only, either as once, few or many, or as a class for expanded clones.

TRBJ1-1 TRBV4-1 . . TGCGCCAGCAGCCAAGAATATCGGACAGAACACACTGAAGCTTTCTTT CASSQEYRTEHTEAFF
TRBJ1-2 TRBV27 . . TGTGCCAGCAGTTTTCACGGGCCACCGAACTATGGCTACACCTTC CASSFHGPPNYGYTF
TRBJ2-1 TRBV4-1 TRBD1 . TGCGCCAGCAGCCTCCCGGGACAGGTTAGCTCCTACAATGAGCAGTTCTTC CASSLPGQVSSYNEQFF
TRBJ2-7 TRBV28 . . TGTGCCAGCAGTTTGTCAGCGGAACTCTACGAGCAGTACTTC CASSLSAELYEQYF
TRBJ2-1 TRBV7-8 TRBD2 . TGTGCCAGCAGCGGAGCCAGGACTAGCGGGAGGCATGAGCAGTTCTTC CASSGARTSGRHEQFF
TRBJ2-7 TRBV28 . . TGTGCCAGCAGTTGGAGGGATGCCACCTACGAGCAGTACTTC CASSWRDATYEQYF
TRBJ2-7 TRBV27 TRBD2 . TGTGCCAGCAGTTCGCCGACTAGCGGGGAATACGAGCAGTACTTC CASSSPTSGEYEQYF
TRBJ1-1 TRBV4-3 . . TGCGCCAGCAGCCAAGACCGGGAAACTGAAGCTTTCTTT CASSQDRETEAFF
TRBJ2-7 TRBV19 TRBD2 . TGTGCCAGTAGTATCGAACTAGCGGGAGGCAGTGTGTTATCCTACGAGCAGTACTTC CASSIELAGGSVLSYEQYF
TRBJ2-7 TRBV30 TRBD2 . TGTGCCTGGACTAGCGGGGGATCCTACGAGCAGTACTTC CAWTSGGSYEQYF
TRBJ2-1 TRBV5-1 . once TGCGCCAGCAGCTTCATAGTGGAGGGGAGTGAGCAGTTCTTC CASSFIVEGSEQFF
TRBJ2-7 TRBV7-9 TRBD2 . TGTGCCAGCAGCTTAGCGGCGGGAGGAACCTACGAGCAGTACTTC CASSLAAGGTYEQYF
TRBJ1-3 TRBV28 . once TGTGCCAGCAGTTCCAATTTAAGCTCTGGAAACACCATATATTTT CASSSNLSSGNTIYF
TRBJ1-4 TRBV27 . . TGTGCCAGCAGTTTACAGGTTCATGAAAAACTGTTTTTT CASSLQVHEKLFF
TRBJ1-1 TRBV27 . . TGTGCCAGCAGTAAATCGATTGTAATGAACACTGAAGCTTTCTTT CASSKSIVMNTEAFF
TRBJ2-1 TRBV14 TRBD1 . TGTGCCAGCAGCCAGGGTAGACAGGGAAGCTCCTACAATGAGCAGTTCTTC CASSQGRQGSSYNEQFF
TRBJ2-7 TRBV19 . . TGTGCCAGTAGTATAGGCTCGCCTAGTCGGCACTTAGATAACGAGCAGTACTTC CASSIGSPSRHLDNEQYF
TRBJ1-1 TRBV19 . . TGTGCCAGTAGTATCCCCTGGGCCGAGAACACTGAAGCTTTCTTT CASSIPWAENTEAFF
TRBJ2-1 TRBV6-4 TRBD2 once TGTGCCAGCAGTGAGACTAGCGGGAGGTACAATGAGCAGTTCTTC CASSETSGRYNEQFF
TRBJ1-2 TRBV7-2 . . TGTGCCAGCAGCTCGGACGGTTATAACTATGGCTACACAGGCGTCTACACCTTC CASSSDGYNYGYTGVYTF
TRBJ1-5 TRBV7-9 TRBD1 few TGTGCCAGCAGCGCGGACAGGGGACATCAGCCCCAGCATTTT CASSADRGHQPQHF
TRBJ1-4 TRBV11-2 . . TGTGCCACCTCAATTGGGGGATCGGGTTTTCTTTTC CATSIGGSGFLF
TRBJ1-2 TRBV7-9 . . TGTGCCAGCAGCTTAGCGACGGCGAACTATGGCTACACCTTC CASSLATANYGYTF
TRBJ1-3 TRBV5-1 . . TGCGCCAGCAGCCCGGAGGCCCGTTCTGGAAACACCATATATTTT CASSPEARSGNTIYF
TRBJ1-1 TRBV4-1 TRBD1 . TGCGCCAGCAGCCAAGGTCGGGGGTACACAGGGGAACGGGCTTTCTTT CASSQGRGYTGERAFF
TRBJ1-1 TRBV5-4 . . TGTGCCAGCAGCTTAAGGGTAAACACTGAAGCTTTCTTT CASSLRVNTEAFF
TRBJ2-2 TRBV6-5 . . TGTGCCAGCAGTTACTCGCTTGCCACCGGGGAGCTGTTTTTT CASSYSLATGELFF
TRBJ2-5 TRBV27 TRBD2 . TGTGCCAGCAGTTTCTCCCTACTAGCGGGAGCTGAGACCCAGTACTTC CASSFSLLAGAETQYF
TRBJ2-7 TRBV11-2 . . TGTGCCAGCAGCTTCTCTCGTGTCCCCTACGAGCAGTACTTC CASSFSRVPYEQYF
TRBJ2-7 TRBV4-3 TRBD2 . TGCGCCAGCAGCCAAGATCGAAGCGCTAGCGGATTATACGAGCAGTACTTC CASSQDRSASGLYEQYF
TRBJ2-7 TRBV28 . . TGTGCCAGCAGTTCCCCTGAGGAGTGGACGTCCTACGAGCAGTACTTC CASSSPEEWTSYEQYF
TRBJ2-2 TRBV9 . . TGTGCCAGCAGCGTTTATCGAGCGGCGAGGACCGGGGAGCTGTTTTTT CASSVYRAARTGELFF
TRBJ1-2 TRBV7-9 . . TGTGCCAGCAGCCCGGGTACTACACCCCACGGCTATGGCTACACCTTC CASSPGTTPHGYGYTF
TRBJ2-2 TRBV7-9 TRBD2 once TGTGCCAGCAGCTCAAGACTAGCGGGAGGCACCGGGGAGCTGTTTTTT CASSSRLAGGTGELFF
TRBJ1-2 TRBV29-1 . . TGCAGCGTTGATTACGCCAGGGGCCAGTTTTATAACTATGGCTACACCTTC CSVDYARGQFYNYGYTF